One T cell receptor beta chain is described in this entry. The antigen is not known. Data came from immunoSEQ multiplex PCR; TCRdb stores just in-frame clones and leaves some out. The table lists 70,000 to 95,000 clones, 85% to 90% of them singletons, with about 2.6% in the top ten. This entry comes from a study of T cell responses to AZD1222 COVID-19 vaccine. Trimming took 4 bases from V and 5 from J, leaving 12 bases between them. The CDR3 contains 13 residues. Per the germline V gene, CDR1 is LGHDT and CDR2 is YNNKEL (reference sequence). Study-wide findings and caveats: Spike-specific TCR breadth and depth both grew after two AZD1222 doses. Clonal diversity was possibly underestimated, and white British individuals and females predominated among donors. There were repertoire samples only from the period after the peak T cell response. Only a handful of AZD1222 recipients, six or seven in all, had baseline seropositivity.

The input for sequencing was peripheral blood, taken on day 0 of MenACWY control vaccination. The chain links TRBV3-1 (or the pseudogene TRBV3-2) to TRBJ2-7; D may be TRBD1 (6 bases). The clonotype originates from an adult in good health. The CDR3 here is CASSPGQRNEQYF. The CDR3 coding sequence is TGTGCCAGCAGCCCCGGACAGAGGAACGAGCAGTACTTC.